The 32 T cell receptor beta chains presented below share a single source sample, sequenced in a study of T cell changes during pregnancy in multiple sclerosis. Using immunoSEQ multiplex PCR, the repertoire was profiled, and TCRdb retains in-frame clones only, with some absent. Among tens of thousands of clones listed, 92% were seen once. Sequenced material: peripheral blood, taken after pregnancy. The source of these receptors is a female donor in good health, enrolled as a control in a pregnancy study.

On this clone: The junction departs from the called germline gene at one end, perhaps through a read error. The CDR3 nucleotides read TGTGCCAGCAGTTCCGGGACAGGTTCCTTC. Protein: CASSSGTGSF. The V gene is TRBV27, the J gene TRBJ2-7, with 8 nucleotides matching TRBD1. CDR1 is MNHEY, CDR2 SMNVEV, per germline (reference sequence). The CDR3 has 10 residues.

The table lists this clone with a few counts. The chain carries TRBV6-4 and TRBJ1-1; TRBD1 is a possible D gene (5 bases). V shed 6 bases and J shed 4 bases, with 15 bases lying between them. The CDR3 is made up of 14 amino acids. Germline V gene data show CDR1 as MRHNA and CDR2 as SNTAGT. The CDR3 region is CASSPSTDSTEAFF. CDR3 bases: TGTGCCAGCAGCCCCTCGACAGATTCCACTGAAGCTTTCTTT.

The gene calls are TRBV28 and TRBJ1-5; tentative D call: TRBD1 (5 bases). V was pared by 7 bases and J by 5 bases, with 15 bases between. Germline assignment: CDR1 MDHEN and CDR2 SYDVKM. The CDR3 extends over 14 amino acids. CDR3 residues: CASIRSGGDQPQHF. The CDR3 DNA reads TGTGCCAGCATCCGAAGTGGAGGGGATCAGCCCCAGCATTTT.

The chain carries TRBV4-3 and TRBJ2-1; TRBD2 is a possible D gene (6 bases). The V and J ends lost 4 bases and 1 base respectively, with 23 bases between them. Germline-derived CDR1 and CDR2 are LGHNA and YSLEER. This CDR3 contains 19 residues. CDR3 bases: TGCGCCAGCAGCCCCCGTACTAGCACCCTAGGGTGGTCCTACAATGAGCAGTTCTTC. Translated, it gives CASSPRTSTLGWSYNEQFF.

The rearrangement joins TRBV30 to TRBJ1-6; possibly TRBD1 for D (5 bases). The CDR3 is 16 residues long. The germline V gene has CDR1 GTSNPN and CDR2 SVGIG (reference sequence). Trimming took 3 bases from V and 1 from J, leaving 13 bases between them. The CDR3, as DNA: TGTGCCTGGAGGTCGCGGGGGAGGTCCTATAATTCACCCCTCCACTTT. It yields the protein CAWRSRGRSYNSPLHF. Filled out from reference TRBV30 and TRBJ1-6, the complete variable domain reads SQTIHQWPATLVQPVGSPLSLECTVEGTSNPNLYWYRQAAGRGLQLLFYSVGIGQISSEVPQNLSASRPQDRQFILSSKKLLLSDSGFYLCAWRSRGRSYNSPLHFGNGTRLTVT.

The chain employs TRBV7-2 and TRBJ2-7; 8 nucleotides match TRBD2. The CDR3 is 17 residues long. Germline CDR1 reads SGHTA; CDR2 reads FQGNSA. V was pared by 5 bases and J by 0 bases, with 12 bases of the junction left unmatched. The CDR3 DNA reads TGTGCCAGCAGCGCAGTAGCAGCGGGAGATGCCTCCTACGAGCAGTACTTC. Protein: CASSAVAAGDASYEQYF.

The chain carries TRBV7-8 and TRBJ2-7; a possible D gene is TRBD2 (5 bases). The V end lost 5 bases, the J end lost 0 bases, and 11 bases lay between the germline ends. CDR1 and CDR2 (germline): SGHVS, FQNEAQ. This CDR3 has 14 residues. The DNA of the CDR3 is TGTGCCAGCAGCCCGGCTAGCATCTCCTACGAGCAGTACTTC. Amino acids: CASSPASISYEQYF.

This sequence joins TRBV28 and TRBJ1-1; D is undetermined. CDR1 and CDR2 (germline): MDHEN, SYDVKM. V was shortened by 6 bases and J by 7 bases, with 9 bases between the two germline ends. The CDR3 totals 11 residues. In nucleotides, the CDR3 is TGTGCCAGCAGCTTGACAAATGAAGCTTTCTTT. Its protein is CASSLTNEAFF.

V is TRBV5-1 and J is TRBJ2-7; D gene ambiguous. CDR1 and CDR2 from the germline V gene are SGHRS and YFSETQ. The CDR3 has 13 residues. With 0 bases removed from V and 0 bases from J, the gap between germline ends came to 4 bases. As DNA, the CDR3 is TGCGCCAGCAGCTTGGCCGGCTCCTACGAGCAGTACTTC. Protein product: CASSLAGSYEQYF.

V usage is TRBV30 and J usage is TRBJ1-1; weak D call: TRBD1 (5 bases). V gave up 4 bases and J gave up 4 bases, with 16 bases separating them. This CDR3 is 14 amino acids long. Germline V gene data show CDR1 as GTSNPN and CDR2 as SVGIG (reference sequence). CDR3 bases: TGTGCCTGGACCCCAGCAGGGTTTGGCACTGAAGCTTTCTTT. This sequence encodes CAWTPAGFGTEAFF.

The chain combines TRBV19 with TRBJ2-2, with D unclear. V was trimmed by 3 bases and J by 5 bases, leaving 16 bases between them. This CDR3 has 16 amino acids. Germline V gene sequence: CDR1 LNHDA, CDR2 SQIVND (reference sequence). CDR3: CASSILGLSATGELFF. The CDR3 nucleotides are TGTGCCAGTAGTATCCTAGGCTTGAGTGCAACCGGGGAGCTGTTTTTT.

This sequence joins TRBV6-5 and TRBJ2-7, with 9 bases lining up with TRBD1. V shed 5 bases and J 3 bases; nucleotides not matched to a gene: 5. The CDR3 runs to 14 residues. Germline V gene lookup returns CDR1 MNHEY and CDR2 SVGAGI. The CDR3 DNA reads TGTGCCAGCAGTACCGGGACAGGGATCTACGAGCAGTACTTC. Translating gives CASSTGTGIYEQYF.

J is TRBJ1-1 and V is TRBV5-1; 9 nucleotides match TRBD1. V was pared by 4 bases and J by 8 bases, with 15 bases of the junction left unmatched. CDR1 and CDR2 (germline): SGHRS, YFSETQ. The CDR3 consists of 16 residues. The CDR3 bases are TGCGCCAGCAGCACGGGACAGGGCGAGTCTGGATCGGAAGCTTTCTTT. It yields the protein CASSTGQGESGSEAFF.

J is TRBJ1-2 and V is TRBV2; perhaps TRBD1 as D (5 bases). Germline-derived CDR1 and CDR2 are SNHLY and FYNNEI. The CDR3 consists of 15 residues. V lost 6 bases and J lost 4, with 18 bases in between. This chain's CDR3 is CASSATPDSLYGYTF. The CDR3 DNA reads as TGTGCCAGCAGCGCCACACCCGACAGTCTCTATGGCTACACCTTC. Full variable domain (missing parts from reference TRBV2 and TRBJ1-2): EPEVTQTPSHQVTQMGQEVILRCVPISNHLYFYWYRQILGQKVEFLVSFYNNEISEKSEIFDDQFSVERPDGSNFTLKIRSTKLEDSAMYFCASSATPDSLYGYTFGSGTRLTVV.

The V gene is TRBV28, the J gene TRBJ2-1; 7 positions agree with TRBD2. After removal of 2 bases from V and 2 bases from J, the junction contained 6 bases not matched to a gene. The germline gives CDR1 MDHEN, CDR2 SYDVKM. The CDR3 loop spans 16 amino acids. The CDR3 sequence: CASSLARERPYNEQFF. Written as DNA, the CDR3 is TGTGCCAGCAGTTTAGCGCGGGAGCGACCCTACAATGAGCAGTTCTTC.

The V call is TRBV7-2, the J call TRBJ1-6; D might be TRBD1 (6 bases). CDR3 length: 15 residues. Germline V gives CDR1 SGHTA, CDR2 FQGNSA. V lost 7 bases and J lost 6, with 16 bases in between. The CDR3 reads CASNLSGRGNSPLHF. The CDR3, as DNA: TGTGCCAGCAACCTCTCGGGCAGGGGTAATTCACCCCTCCACTTT.

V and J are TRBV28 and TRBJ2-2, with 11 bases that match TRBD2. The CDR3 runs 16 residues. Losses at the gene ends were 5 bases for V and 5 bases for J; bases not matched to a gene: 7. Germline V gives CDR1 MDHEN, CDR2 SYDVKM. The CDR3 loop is CASSTPGLAETGELFF. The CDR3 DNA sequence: TGTGCCAGCAGTACCCCGGGACTAGCGGAGACCGGGGAGCTGTTTTTT.

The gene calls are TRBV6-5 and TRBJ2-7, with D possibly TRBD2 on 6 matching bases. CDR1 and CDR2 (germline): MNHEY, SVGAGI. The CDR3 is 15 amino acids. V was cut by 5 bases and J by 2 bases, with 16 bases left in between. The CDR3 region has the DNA TGTGCCAGCAGTGTAAGAGTGGGGGGAACCTACGAGCAGTACTTC. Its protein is CASSVRVGGTYEQYF.

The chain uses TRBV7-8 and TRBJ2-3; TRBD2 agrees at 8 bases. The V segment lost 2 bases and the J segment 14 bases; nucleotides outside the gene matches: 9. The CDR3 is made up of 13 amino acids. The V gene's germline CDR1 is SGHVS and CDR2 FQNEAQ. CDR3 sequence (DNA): TGTGCCAGCAGCTTAACTAGCGGTCACCAGACGTATTTT. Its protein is CASSLTSGHQTYF.

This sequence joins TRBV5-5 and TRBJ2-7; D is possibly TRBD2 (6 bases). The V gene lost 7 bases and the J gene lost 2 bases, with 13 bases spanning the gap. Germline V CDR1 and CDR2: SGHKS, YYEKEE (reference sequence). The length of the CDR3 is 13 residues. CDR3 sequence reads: CASVSGSPYEQYF. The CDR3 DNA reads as TGTGCCAGCGTTAGCGGATCTCCCTACGAGCAGTACTTC.

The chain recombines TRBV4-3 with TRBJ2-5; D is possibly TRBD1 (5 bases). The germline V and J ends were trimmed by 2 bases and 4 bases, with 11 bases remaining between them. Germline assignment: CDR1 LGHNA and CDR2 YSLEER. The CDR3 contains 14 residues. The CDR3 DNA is TGCGCCAGCAGCCAACAGGGTCGAGGAGAGACCCAGTACTTC. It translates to CASSQQGRGETQYF.

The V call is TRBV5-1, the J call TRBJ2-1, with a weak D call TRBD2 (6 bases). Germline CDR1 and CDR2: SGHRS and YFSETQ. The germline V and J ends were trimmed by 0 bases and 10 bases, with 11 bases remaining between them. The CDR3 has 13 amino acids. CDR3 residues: CASSLVIREEQFF. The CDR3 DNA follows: TGCGCCAGCAGCTTGGTTATTCGGGAGGAGCAGTTCTTC.

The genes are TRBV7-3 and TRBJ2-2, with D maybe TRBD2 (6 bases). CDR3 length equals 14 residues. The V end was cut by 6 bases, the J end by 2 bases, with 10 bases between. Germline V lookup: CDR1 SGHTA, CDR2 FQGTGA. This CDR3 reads CASRTGLNTGELFF. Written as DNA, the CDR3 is TGTGCCAGCAGAACCGGACTAAACACCGGGGAGCTGTTTTTT.

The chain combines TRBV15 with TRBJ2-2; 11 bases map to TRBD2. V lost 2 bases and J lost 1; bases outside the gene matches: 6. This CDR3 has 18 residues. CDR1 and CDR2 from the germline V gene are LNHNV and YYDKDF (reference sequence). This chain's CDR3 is CATSRSVTSGRNTGELFF. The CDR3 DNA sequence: TGTGCCACCAGCAGATCAGTAACTAGCGGGAGGAACACCGGGGAGCTGTTTTTT.

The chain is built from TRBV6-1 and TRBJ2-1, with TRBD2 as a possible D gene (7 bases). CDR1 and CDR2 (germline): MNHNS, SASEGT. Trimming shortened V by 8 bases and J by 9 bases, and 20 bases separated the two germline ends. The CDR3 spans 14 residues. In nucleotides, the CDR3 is TGTGCCAGCGACCGGGACTGGGAGGGGGGTGAGCAGTTCTTC. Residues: CASDRDWEGGEQFF.

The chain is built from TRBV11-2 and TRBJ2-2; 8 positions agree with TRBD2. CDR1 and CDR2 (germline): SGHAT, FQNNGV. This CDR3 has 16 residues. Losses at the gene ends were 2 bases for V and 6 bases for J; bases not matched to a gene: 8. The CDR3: CASSLILTGRAGELFF. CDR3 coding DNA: TGTGCCAGCAGCTTAATACTTACCGGGAGGGCCGGGGAGCTGTTTTTT.

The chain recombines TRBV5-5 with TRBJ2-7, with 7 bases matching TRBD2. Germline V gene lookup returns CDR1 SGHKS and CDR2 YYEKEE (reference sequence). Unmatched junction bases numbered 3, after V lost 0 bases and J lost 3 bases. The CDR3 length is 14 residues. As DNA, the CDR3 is TGTGCCAGCAGCTTGGTGACTAGCTTCTACGAGCAGTACTTC. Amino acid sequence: CASSLVTSFYEQYF.

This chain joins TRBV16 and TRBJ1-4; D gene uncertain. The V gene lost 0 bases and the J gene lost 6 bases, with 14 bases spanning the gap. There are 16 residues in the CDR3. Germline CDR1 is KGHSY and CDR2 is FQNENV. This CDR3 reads CASSQSPGKDHEKLFF. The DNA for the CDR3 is TGTGCCAGCAGCCAATCCCCGGGAAAAGACCATGAAAAACTGTTTTTT.

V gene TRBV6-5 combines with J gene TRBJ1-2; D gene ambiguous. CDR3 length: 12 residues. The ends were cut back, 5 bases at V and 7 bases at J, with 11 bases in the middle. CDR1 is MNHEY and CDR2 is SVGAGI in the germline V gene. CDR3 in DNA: TGTGCCAGCAGTCAGCGGGCGGGTGGCTACACCTTC. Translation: CASSQRAGGYTF.

CDR3 coding DNA: TGTGCCTGGAGTGAACTCTCGAGGGACTCAACTAATGAAAAACTGTTTTTT. Its protein is CAWSELSRDSTNEKLFF. The chain combines TRBV30 with TRBJ1-4, with D perhaps matching TRBD1 (5 bases). V was shortened by 1 base and J by 0 bases, with 15 bases between the two germline ends. This CDR3 contains 17 residues. Per germline, CDR1 GTSNPN and CDR2 SVGIG (reference sequence). The full variable domain, with the rest looked up from reference TRBV30 and TRBJ1-4, is SQTIHQWPATLVQPVGSPLSLECTVEGTSNPNLYWYRQAAGRGLQLLFYSVGIGQISSEVPQNLSASRPQDRQFILSSKKLLLSDSGFYLCAWSELSRDSTNEKLFFGSGTQLSVL.

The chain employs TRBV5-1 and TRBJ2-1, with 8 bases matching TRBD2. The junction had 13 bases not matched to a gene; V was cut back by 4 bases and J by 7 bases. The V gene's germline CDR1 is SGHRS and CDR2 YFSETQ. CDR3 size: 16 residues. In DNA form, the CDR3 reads TGCGCCAGCAGCCCTTTTAGCGGGGTGGGGCGAAATGAGCAGTTCTTC. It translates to CASSPFSGVGRNEQFF. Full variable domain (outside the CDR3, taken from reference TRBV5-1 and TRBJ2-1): KAGVTQTPRYLIKTRGQQVTLSCSPISGHRSVSWYQQTPGQGLQFLFEYFSETQRNKGNFPGRFSGRQFSNSRSEMNVSTLELGDSALYLCASSPFSGVGRNEQFFGPGTRLTVL.

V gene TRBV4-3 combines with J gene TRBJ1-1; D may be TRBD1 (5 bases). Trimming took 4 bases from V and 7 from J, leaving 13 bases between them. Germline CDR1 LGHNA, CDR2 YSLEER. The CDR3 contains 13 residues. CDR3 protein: CASSPDGGGEAFF. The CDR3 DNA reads TGCGCCAGCAGCCCTGACGGGGGAGGTGAAGCTTTCTTT.